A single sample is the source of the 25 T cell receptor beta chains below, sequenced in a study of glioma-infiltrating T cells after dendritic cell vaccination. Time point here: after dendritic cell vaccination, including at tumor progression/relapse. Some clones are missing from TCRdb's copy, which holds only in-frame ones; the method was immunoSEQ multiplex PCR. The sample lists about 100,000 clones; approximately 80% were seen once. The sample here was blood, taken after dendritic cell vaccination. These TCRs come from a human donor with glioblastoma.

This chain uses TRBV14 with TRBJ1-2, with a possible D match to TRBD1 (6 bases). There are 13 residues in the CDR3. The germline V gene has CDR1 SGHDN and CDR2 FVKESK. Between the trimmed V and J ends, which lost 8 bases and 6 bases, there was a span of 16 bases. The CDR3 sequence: CASSGEVRNGYTF. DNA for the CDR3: TGTGCCAGCTCAGGGGAAGTAAGAAATGGCTACACCTTC.

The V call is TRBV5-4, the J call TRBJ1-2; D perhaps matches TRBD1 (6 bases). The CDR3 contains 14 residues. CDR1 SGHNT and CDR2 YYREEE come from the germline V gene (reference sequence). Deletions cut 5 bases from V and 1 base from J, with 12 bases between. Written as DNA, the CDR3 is TGTGCCAGCAGGGTCCCGGACAGTAACTATGGCTACACCTTC. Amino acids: CASRVPDSNYGYTF. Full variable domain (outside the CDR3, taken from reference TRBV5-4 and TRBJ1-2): ETGVTQSPTHLIKTRGQQVTLRCSSQSGHNTVSWYQQALGQGPQFIFQYYREEENGRGNFPPRFSGLQFPNYSSELNVNALELDDSALYLCASRVPDSNYGYTFGSGTRLTVV.

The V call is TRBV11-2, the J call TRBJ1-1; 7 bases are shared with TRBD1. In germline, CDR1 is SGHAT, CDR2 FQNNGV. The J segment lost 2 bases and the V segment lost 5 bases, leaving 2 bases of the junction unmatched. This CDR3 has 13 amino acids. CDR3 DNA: TGTGCCAGCAGCAGACAGGGCAACACTGAAGCTTTCTTT. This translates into CASSRQGNTEAFF.

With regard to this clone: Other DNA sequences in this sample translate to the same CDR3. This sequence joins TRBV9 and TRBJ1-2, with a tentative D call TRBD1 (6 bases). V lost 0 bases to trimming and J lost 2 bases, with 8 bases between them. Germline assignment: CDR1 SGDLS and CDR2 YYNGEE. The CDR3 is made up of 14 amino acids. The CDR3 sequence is CASSVGQGNYGYTF. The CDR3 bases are TGTGCCAGCAGCGTAGGGCAGGGGAACTATGGCTACACCTTC.

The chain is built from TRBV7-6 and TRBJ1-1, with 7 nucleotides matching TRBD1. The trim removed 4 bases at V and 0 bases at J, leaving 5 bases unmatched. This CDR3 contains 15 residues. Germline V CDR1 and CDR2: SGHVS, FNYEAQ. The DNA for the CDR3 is TGTGCCAGCAGCTCTGAGACAGGGATGAACACTGAAGCTTTCTTT. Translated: CASSSETGMNTEAFF.

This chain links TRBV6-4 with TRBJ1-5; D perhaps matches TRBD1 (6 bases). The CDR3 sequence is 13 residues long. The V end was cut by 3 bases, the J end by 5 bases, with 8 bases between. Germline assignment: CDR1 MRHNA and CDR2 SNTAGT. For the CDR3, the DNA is TGTGCCAGCAGTGAACAGGGTCATCAGCCCCAGCATTTT. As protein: CASSEQGHQPQHF.

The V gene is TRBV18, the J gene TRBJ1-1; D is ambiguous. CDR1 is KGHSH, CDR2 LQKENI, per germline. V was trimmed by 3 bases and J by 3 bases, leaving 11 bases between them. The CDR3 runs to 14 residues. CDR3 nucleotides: TGTGCCAGCTCACCGTACGAGGGATACACTGAAGCTTTCTTT. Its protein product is CASSPYEGYTEAFF.

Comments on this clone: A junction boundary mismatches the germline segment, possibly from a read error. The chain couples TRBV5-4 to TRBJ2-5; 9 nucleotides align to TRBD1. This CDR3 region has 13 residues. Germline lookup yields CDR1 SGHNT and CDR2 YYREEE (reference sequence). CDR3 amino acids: CASSLDRGKTQYF. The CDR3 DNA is TGTGCCAGCAGTTTGGACAGGGGAAAGACCCAGTACTTC.

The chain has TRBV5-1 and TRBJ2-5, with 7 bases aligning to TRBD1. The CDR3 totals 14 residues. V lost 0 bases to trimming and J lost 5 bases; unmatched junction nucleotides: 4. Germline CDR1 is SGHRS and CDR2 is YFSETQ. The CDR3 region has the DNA TGCGCCAGCAGCTTGGCAGGGGGTCCCGAGACCCAGTACTTC. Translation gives CASSLAGGPETQYF.

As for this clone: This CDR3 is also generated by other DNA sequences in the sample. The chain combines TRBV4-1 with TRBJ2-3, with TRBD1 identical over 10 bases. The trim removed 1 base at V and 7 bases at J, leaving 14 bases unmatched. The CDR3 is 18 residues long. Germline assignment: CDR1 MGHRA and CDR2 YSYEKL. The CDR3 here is CASSQAIRDRGTRYTQYF. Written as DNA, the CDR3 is TGCGCCAGCAGCCAAGCGATTCGGGACAGGGGAACGAGATATACGCAGTATTTT.

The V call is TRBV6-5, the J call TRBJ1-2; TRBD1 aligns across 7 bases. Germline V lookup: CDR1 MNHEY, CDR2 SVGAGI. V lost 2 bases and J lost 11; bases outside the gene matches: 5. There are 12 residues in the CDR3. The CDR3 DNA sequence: TGTGCCAGCAGTTACCACACAGGGGCGTACACCTTC. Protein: CASSYHTGAYTF.

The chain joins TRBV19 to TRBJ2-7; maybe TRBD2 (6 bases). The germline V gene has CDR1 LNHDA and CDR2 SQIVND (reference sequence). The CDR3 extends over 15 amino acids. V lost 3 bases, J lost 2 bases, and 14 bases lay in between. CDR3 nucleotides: TGTGCCAGTAGTATTCAGTCGGGAGTGGCCTACGAGCAGTACTTC. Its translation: CASSIQSGVAYEQYF.

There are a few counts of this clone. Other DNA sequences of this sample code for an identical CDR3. The CDR3 protein is CAISPGQGHNEQFF. CDR3 nucleotide sequence: TGTGCCATCAGCCCGGGACAGGGTCACAATGAGCAGTTCTTC. This chain uses TRBV10-3 with TRBJ2-1; TRBD1 matches 9 bases. The V gene end was trimmed by 6 bases and the J gene end by 5 bases; junction bases not matched to a gene: 5. The CDR3 sequence is 14 residues long. Germline CDR1 and CDR2: ENHRY and SYGVKD.

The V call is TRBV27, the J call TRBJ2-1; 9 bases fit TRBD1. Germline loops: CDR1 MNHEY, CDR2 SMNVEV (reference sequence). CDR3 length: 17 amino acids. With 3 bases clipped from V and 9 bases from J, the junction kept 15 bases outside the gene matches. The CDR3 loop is CASSFFGGQGFGSEQFF. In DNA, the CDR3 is TGTGCCAGCAGTTTTTTCGGGGGACAGGGATTTGGCAGTGAGCAGTTCTTC.

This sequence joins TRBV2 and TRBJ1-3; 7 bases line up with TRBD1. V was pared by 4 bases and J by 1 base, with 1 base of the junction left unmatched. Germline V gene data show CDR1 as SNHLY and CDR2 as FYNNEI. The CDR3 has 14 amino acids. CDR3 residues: CASSGQGSGNTIYF. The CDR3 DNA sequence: TGTGCCAGCAGTGGACAGGGTTCTGGAAACACCATATATTTT.

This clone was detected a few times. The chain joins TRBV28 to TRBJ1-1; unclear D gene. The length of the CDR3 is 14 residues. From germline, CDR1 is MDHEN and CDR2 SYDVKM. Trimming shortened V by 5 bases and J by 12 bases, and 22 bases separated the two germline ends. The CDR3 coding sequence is TGTGCCAGCAGTCCCCCGCCCCTTGCCGTCAGAACTTTCTTT. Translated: CASSPPPLAVRTFF.

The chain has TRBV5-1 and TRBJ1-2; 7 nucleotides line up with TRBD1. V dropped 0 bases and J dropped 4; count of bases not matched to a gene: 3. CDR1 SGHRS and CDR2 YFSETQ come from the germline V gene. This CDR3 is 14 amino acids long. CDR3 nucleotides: TGCGCCAGCAGCTTGGGAGGGGGCTCCTATGGCTACACCTTC. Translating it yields CASSLGGGSYGYTF.

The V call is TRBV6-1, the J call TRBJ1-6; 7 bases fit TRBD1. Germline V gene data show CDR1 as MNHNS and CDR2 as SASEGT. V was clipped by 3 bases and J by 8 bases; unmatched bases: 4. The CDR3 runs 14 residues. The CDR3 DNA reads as TGTGCCAGCAGTGACGACAGGGTAGATTCACCCCTCCACTTT. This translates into CASSDDRVDSPLHF.

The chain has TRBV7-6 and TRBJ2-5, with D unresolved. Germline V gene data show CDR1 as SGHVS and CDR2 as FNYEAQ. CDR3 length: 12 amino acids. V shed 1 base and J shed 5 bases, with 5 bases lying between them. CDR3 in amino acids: CASSLDTETQYF. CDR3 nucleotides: TGTGCCAGCAGCTTAGACACGGAGACCCAGTACTTC.

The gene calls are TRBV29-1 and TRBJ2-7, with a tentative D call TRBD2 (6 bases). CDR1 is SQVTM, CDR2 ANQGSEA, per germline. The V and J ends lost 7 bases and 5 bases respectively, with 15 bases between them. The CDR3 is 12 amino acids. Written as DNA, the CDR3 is TGCAGCGGCGAGGGACTTAGCCACGAGCAGTACTTC. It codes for CSGEGLSHEQYF.

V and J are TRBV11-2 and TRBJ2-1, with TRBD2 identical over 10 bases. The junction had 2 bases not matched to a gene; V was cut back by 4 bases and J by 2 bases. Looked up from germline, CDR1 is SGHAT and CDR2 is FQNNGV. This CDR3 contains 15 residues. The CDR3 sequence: CASSSGTSAYNEQFF. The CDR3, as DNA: TGTGCCAGCAGCTCCGGGACTAGCGCCTACAATGAGCAGTTCTTC.

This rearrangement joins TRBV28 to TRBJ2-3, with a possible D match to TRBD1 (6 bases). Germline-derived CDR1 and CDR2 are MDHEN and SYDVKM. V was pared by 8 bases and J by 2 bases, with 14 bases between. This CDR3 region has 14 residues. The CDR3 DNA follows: TGTGCCAGCCTTCAGGACAGCCTCACAGATACGCAGTATTTT. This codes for CASLQDSLTDTQYF.

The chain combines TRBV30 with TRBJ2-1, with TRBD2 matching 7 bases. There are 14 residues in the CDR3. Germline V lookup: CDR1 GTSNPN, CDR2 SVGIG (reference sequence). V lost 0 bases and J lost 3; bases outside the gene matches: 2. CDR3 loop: CAWSVSGDYNEQFF. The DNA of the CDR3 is TGTGCCTGGAGTGTAAGCGGGGACTACAATGAGCAGTTCTTC.

Written as DNA, the CDR3 is TGCGCCAGCAAACTAACAGGGTCGAACACTGAAGCTTTCTTT. This codes for CASKLTGSNTEAFF. This chain joins TRBV5-1 and TRBJ1-1, with a weak D call TRBD1 (6 bases). CDR1 is SGHRS, CDR2 YFSETQ, per germline. CDR3 length: 14 residues. V was trimmed by 6 bases and J by 1 base, leaving 13 bases between them.

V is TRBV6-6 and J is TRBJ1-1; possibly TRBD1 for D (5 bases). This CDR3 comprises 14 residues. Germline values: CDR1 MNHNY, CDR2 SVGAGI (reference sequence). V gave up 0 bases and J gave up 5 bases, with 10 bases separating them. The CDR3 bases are TGTGCCAGCAGTTACTCATGGGGGGGGACTGAAGCTTTCTTT. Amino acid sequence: CASSYSWGGTEAFF.